This TCR beta chain was identified in a study of blood T cell repertoires in COVID-19. The V and J ends lost 3 bases and 0 bases respectively, with 11 bases between them. The germline CDR1 and CDR2 sequences are MDHEN and SYDVKM. The CDR3 loop spans 15 amino acids. Repertoires were generated with immunoSEQ multiplex PCR, while TCRdb's copy carries only in-frame clones and drops some. The sample shows about half a million clones, 80% to 90% of them seen only once. The rearrangement uses TRBV28 and TRBJ1-1, with D maybe TRBD1 (5 bases). This TCR was sampled from a human donor in a cohort sampled during active COVID-19. Sample: peripheral blood. As DNA, the CDR3 is TGTGCCAGCAGTTTCGGACAAGAGATGAACACTGAAGCTTTCTTT. It specifies CASSFGQEMNTEAFF.